One T cell receptor (beta chain) is described in this entry. Its matching antigen is unknown. This record comes from a study of shared clonotypes between healthy human individuals. The CDR3 covers 17 residues. In germline, CDR1 is KGHSH, CDR2 LQKENI. The V segment lost 0 bases and the J segment 1 base; nucleotides outside the gene matches: 8. The method was immunoSEQ multiplex PCR; TCRdb's version includes in-frame clones alone and lacks a portion of them. The table lists fewer than 1.8 million clones, around 98.5% of them singletons. General study points: Sampling covered blood only; tissue repertoires likely differ.

V and J are TRBV18 and TRBJ2-7, with TRBD2 matching 8 bases. This TCR derives from a man between 25 and 39 years old in good health. The sequenced sample consisted of naive CD4+ T cells sorted from blood. The subset is: CD45RA+ positively selected. CDR3 protein: CASSPPLELAESYEQYF. The CDR3 nucleotides read TGTGCCAGCTCACCACCATTGGAACTAGCGGAATCCTACGAGCAGTACTTC.